This TCR beta chain was retrieved from a study of T cells in Graves' hyperthyroidism and ophthalmopathy. This clonotype was counted many times. CDR3 length: 16 residues. Germline CDR1 MNHNY, CDR2 SVGAGI (reference sequence). The V end lost 0 bases, the J end lost 7 bases, and 15 bases lay between the germline ends. Amplification targeted TCR beta CDR3 regions from RNA transcripts. The HTBI primer set was used in a first-round RT-PCR of the TCR CDR3. TCRdb itself ran the multiplex PCR reads through MiXCR, one entry per CDR3 protein. Of hundreds of thousands of distinct CDR3 sequences in the sample, around 15% are singletons; the top ten hold under 15%.

V and J are TRBV6-6 and TRBJ1-4; no reliable D call. This clonotype was sampled from a woman aged 45-60 years with Graves' ophthalmopathy. The sample was blood. The CDR3 DNA is TGTGCCAGCAGTTACTCGAAAACCCCGGGGAGTGAAAAACTGTTTTTT. Protein: CASSYSKTPGSEKLFF.